This is a list of T cell receptor beta chains from one sample in a study of blood T cells in healthy people across ages. TCRdb recomputed calls from the 5' RACE reads with MiXCR, one row per CDR3 protein. The sample includes 380,000 or so distinct CDR3 sequences, 50% to 60% of them seen just once. Specimen: blood. Every receptor here comes from a man aged 60 to 69 in good health. The CDR3 runs from the conserved cysteine through the conserved F or W. Fields, in order: D gene, J gene, clone size, V gene, CDR3 protein, CDR3 DNA. The D gene is left open where the match is weak. Part of the rows lack a size; the others show once, few, many or a class for expanded clones.

NA TRBJ2-5 NA TRBV30 CAWTPRGRLGNEEYF TGTGCCTGGACTCCACGTGGGAGGTTGGGTAATGAGGAGTACTTC
NA TRBJ2-6 many TRBV6-1 CAASRGTGANVLTF TGTGCCGCGTCCCGGGGAACTGGGGCCAACGTCCTGACTTTC
NA TRBJ2-5 NA TRBV7-2 CASSLPGSRETQYF TGTGCCAGCAGCTTACCAGGGAGTAGAGAGACCCAGTACTTC
TRBD1 TRBJ2-6 NA TRBV5-1 CASSLGQGLYSGANVLAF TGTGCCAGCAGCTTGGGACAGGGCCTTTACTCTGGGGCCAACGTCCTGGCTTTC
TRBD1 TRBJ2-3 NA TRBV20-1 CSASPQGGTDTQYF TGCAGTGCTAGTCCTCAGGGGGGCACAGATACGCAGTATTTT
TRBD1 TRBJ1-1 NA TRBV12-3/TRBV12-4 CASSPTGKNTEAFF TGTGCCAGCAGCCCGACAGGGAAGAACACTGAAGCTTTCTTT
TRBD1 TRBJ1-1 once TRBV7-9 CASSSIGRGRNEAFF TGTGCCAGCAGCTCCATAGGGAGGGGGCGTAATGAAGCTTTCTTT
TRBD2 TRBJ2-3 NA TRBV7-2 CASSLVLAGDNTQYF TGTGCCAGCAGCTTAGTGCTAGCGGGGGATAATACGCAGTATTTT
NA TRBJ2-3 NA TRBV11-2 CASSLGASTATQYF TGTGCCAGCAGCTTAGGCGCCAGCACAGCTACGCAGTATTTT
NA TRBJ2-3 many TRBV3-1 CASSPATGSTDTQYF TGTGCCAGCAGCCCCGCGACAGGAAGCACAGATACGCAGTATTTT
TRBD2 TRBJ2-1 NA TRBV27 CASSLDPPAGVRNEQFF TGTGCCAGCAGCTTAGACCCCCCAGCGGGAGTGAGGAATGAGCAGTTCTTC
NA TRBJ2-5 NA TRBV28 CASARRRGSSGETQYF TGTGCCAGCGCCCGTCGGAGGGGGAGTTCTGGTGAGACCCAGTACTTC
TRBD1 TRBJ1-2 NA TRBV29-1 CSTWTGRSEGYTF TGCAGCACCTGGACAGGGCGTTCGGAAGGCTACACCTTC
TRBD1 TRBJ2-1 many TRBV20-1 CSARSPLGQDLRIQFF TGCAGTGCTAGGTCTCCTCTAGGACAGGATCTAAGGATACAGTTCTTC